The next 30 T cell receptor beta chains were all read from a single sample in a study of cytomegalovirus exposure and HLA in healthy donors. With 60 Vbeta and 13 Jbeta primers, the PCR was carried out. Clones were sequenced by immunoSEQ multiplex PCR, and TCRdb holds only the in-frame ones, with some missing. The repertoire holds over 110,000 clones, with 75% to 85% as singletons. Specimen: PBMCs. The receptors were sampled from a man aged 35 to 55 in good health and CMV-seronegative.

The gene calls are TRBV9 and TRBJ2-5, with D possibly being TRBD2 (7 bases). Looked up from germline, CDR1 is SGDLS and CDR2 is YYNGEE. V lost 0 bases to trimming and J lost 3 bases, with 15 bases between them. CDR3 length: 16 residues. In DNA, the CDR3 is TGTGCCAGCAGCGTAGGAACGGGGGCGGGGGAAGAGACCCAGTACTTC. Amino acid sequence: CASSVGTGAGEETQYF.

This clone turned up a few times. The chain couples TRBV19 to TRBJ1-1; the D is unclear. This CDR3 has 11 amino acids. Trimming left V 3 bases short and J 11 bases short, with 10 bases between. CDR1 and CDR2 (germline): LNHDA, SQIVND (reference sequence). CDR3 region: CASSIGPLAFF. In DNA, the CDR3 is TGTGCCAGTAGTATTGGGCCCTTGGCTTTCTTT.

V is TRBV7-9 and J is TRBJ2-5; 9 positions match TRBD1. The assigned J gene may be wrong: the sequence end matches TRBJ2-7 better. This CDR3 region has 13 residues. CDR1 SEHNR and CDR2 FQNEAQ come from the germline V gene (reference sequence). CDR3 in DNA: TGTGCCAGCAGGGACAGGGGTACGTACGAGCAGTACTTC. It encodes CASRDRGTYEQYF.

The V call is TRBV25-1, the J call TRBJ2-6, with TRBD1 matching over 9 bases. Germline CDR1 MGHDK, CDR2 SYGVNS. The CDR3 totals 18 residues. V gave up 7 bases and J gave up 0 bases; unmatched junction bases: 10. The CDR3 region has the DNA TGTGCCAGCACTTCCGGGACAGGGCCGTTCTCTGGGGCCAACGTCCTGACTTTC. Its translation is CASTSGTGPFSGANVLTF.

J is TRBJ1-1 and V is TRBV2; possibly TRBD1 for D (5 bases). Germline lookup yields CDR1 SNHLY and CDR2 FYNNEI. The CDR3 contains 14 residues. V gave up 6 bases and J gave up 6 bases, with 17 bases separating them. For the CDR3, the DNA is TGTGCCAGCAGAGTCTACCCTCGGGGGGCTGAAGCTTTCTTT. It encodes CASRVYPRGAEAFF.

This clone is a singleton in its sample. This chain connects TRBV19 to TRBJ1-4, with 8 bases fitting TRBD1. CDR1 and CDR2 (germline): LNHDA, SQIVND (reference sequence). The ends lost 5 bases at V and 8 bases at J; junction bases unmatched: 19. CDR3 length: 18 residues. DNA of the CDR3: TGTGCCAGTAGTCGGGGAGGGACAGGTGCCCAAAGGAGGGAAAAACTGTTTTTT. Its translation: CASSRGGTGAQRREKLFF.

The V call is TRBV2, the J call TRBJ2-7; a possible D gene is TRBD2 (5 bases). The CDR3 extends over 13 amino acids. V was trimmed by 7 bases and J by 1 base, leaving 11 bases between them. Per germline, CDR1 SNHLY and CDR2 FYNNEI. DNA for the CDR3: TGTGCCAGCAAGGGAGAGGCTTCCTACGAGCAGTACTTC. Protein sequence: CASKGEASYEQYF.

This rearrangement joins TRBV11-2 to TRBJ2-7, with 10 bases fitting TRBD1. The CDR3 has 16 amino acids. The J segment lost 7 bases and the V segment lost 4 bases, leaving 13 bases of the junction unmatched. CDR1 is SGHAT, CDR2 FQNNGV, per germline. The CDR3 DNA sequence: TGTGCCAGCAGCTCCCTAAGACAGGGGGCTATTCAAGAGCAGTACTTC. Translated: CASSSLRQGAIQEQYF.

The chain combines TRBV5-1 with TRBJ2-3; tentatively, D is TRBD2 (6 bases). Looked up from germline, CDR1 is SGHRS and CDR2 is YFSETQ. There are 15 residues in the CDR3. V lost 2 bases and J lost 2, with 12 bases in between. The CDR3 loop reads CASSFGAGPTDTQYF. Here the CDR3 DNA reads TGCGCCAGCAGCTTTGGGGCGGGGCCCACAGATACGCAGTATTTT.

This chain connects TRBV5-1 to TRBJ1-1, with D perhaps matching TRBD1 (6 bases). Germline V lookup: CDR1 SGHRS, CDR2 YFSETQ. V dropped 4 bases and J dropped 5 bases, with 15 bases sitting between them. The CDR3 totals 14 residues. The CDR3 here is CASSTAGAGTEAFF. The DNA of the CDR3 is TGCGCCAGCAGCACAGCAGGGGCAGGGACTGAAGCTTTCTTT.

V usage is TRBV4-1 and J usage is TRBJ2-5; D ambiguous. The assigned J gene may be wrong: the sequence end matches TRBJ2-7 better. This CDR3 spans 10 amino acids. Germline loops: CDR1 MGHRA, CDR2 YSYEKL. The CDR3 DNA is TGCGCCAGTAAAGTGTACGAGCAGTACTTC. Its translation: CASKVYEQYF.

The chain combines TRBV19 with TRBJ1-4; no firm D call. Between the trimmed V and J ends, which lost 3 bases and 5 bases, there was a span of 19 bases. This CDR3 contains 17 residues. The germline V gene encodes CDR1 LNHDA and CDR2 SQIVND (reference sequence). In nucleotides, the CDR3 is TGTGCCAGTAGTATTACGGTCCGAGAAACTAGGAATGAAAAACTGTTTTTT. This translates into CASSITVRETRNEKLFF.

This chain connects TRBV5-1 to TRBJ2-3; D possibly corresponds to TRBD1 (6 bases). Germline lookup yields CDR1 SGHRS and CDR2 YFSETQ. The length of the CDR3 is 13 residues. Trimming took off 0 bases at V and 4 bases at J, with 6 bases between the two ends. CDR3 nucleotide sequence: TGCGCCAGCAGCTTGGGGGGGCCAGATACGCAGTATTTT. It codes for CASSLGGPDTQYF.

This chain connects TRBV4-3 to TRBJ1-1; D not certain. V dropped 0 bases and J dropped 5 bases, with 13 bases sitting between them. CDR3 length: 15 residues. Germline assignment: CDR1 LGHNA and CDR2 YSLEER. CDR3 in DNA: TGCGCCAGCAGCCAAGATGACGGGAAGGGAACTGAAGCTTTCTTT. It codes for CASSQDDGKGTEAFF.

The CDR3 sequence: CASSLTSGVTNTGELFF. DNA for the CDR3: TGTGCCAGCAGCCTGACTAGCGGGGTTACAAACACCGGGGAGCTGTTTTTT. This rearrangement joins TRBV7-3 to TRBJ2-2; TRBD2 matches at 11 bases. Germline lookup yields CDR1 SGHTA and CDR2 FQGTGA. The CDR3 is 17 residues long. J gave up 2 bases and V 5 bases, and 7 bases lay outside the gene matches.

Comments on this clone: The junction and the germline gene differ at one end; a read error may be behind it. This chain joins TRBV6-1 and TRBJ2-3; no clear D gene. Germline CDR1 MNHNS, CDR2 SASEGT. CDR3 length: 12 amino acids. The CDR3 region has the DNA TGTGCCGGCAGCCCGGGCACAGATACGCAGTATTTT. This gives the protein CAGSPGTDTQYF.

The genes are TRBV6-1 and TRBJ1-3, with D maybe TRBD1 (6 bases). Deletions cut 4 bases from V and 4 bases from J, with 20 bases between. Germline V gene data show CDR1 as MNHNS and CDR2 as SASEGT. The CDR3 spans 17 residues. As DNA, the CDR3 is TGTGCCAGCAGTGCCACAGGGAATTTCAAGCTCGGAAACACCATATATTTT. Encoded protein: CASSATGNFKLGNTIYF.

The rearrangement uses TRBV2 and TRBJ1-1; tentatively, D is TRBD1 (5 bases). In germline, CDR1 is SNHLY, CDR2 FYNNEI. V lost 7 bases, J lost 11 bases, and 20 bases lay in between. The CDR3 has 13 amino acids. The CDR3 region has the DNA TGTGCCAGCACCCTGGGGGGACCCGGGGCCGCTTTCTTT. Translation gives CASTLGGPGAAFF.

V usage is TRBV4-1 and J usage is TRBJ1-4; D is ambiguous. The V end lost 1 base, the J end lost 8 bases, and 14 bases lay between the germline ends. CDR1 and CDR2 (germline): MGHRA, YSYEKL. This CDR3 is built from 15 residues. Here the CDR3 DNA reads TGCGCCAGCAGCCAAGTTGTTGCGGGAAACGAAAAACTGTTTTTT. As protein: CASSQVVAGNEKLFF.

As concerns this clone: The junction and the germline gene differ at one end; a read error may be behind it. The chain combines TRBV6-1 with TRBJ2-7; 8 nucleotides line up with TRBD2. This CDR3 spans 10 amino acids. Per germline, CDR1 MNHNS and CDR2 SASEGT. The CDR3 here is CASSGGTRSF. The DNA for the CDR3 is TGTGCCAGCAGTGGCGGGACTAGATCCTTC.

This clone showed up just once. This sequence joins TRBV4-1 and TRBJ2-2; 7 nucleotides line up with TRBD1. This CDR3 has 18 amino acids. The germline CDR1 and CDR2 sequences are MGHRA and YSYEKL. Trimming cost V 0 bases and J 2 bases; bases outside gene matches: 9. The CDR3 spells CASSQDGTGVSNTGELFF. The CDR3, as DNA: TGCGCCAGCAGCCAAGATGGAACAGGGGTTAGTAACACCGGGGAGCTGTTTTTT.

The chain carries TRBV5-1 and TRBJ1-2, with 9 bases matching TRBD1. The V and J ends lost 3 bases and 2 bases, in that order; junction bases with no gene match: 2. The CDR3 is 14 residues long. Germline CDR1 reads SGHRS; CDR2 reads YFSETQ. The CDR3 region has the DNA TGCGCCAGCAGCTCGACAGGGGGGAACTATGGCTACACCTTC. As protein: CASSSTGGNYGYTF.

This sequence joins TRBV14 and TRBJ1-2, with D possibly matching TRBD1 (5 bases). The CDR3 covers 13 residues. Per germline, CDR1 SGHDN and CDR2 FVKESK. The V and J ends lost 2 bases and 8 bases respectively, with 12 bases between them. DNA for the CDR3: TGTGCCAGCAGCCAATTTTCAGGGCACGGCTACACCTTC. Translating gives CASSQFSGHGYTF.

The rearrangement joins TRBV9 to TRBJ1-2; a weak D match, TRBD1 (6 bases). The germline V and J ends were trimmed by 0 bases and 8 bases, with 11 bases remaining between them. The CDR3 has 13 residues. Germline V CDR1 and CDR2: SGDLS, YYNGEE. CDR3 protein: CASSVGEGGGYTF. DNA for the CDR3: TGTGCCAGCAGCGTAGGCGAAGGGGGAGGCTACACCTTC. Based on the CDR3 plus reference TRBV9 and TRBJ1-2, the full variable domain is DSGVTQTPKHLITATGQRVTLRCSPRSGDLSVYWYQQSLDQGLQFLIQYYNGEERAKGNILERFSAQQFPDLHSELNLSSLELGDSALYFCASSVGEGGGYTFGSGTRLTVV.

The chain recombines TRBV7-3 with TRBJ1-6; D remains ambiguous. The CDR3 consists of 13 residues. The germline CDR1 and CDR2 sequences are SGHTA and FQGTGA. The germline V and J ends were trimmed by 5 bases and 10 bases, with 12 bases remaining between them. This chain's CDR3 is CASSISEGSPLHF. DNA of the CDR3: TGTGCCAGCAGCATTTCCGAGGGCTCACCCCTCCACTTT.

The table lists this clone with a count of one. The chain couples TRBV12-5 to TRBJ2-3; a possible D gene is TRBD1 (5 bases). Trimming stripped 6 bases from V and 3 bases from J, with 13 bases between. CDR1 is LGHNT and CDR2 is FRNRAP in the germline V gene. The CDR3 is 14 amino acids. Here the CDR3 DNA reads TGTGCTAGTGGCCTCCTCAGGGCGACAGATACGCAGTATTTT. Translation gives CASGLLRATDTQYF.

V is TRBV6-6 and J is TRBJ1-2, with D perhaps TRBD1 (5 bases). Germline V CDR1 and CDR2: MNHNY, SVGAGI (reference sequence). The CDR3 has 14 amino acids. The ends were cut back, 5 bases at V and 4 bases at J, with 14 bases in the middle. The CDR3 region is CASSLGGRAYGYTF. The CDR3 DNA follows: TGTGCCAGCAGTCTCGGGGGGAGGGCCTATGGCTACACCTTC.

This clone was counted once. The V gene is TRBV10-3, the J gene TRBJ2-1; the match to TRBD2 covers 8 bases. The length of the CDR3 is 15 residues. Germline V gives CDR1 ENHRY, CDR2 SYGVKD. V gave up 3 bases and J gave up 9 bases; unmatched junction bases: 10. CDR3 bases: TGTGCCATCAGTGACCCTAGCGGGTATATGGGTGAGCAGTTCTTC. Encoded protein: CAISDPSGYMGEQFF.

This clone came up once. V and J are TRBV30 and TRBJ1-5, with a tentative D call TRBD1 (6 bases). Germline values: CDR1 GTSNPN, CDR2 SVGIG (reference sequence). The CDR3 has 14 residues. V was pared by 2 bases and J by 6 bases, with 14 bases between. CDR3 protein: CAWSQIGGVQPQHF. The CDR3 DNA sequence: TGTGCCTGGAGTCAAATAGGGGGGGTTCAGCCCCAGCATTTT. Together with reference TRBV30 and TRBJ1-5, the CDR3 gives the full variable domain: SQTIHQWPATLVQPVGSPLSLECTVEGTSNPNLYWYRQAAGRGLQLLFYSVGIGQISSEVPQNLSASRPQDRQFILSSKKLLLSDSGFYLCAWSQIGGVQPQHFGDGTRLSIL.

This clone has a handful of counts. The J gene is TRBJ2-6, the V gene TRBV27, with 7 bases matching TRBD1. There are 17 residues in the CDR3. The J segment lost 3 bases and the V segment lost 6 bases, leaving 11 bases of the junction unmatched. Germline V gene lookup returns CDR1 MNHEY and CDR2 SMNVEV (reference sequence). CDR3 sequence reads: CASRSDRVSVGANVLTF. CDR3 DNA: TGTGCCAGCAGATCTGACAGGGTGAGTGTTGGGGCCAACGTCCTGACTTTC.